These 10 T cell receptor beta chains came from one sample sequenced in a study of T-cell reconstitution after alpha-beta-depleted transplantation in children. Researchers prepared the TCRbeta library using unique molecular identifiers, the study reports. MiXCR, applied by TCRdb to the PCR reads, yields one record per CDR3 protein. The sample includes about 830,000 distinct CDR3 sequences, roughly 15% of them seen just once. The material was PBMCs, mostly from graft donor cells, obtained 360 days after TCRalphabeta/CD19-depleted stem cell transplant. The source is a male patient between 10 and 17 years old who had a stem cell transplant for acute lymphoblastic leukemia, so the T cells may come from the graft donor.

Points on this clonotype: The junction does not match germline at one end; this may be a read error. The CDR3 loop reads CAGSVGVGPYEQYF. As DNA, the CDR3 is TGTGCCGGCAGTGTAGGGGTAGGGCCCTACGAGCAGTACTTC. This chain uses TRBV7-8 with TRBJ2-7; TRBD1 might be the D (5 bases). The CDR3 length is 14 residues. Germline values: CDR1 SGHVS, CDR2 FQNEAQ.

This clonotype has a handful of counts. This chain links TRBV28 with TRBJ2-3; possibly TRBD1 for D (6 bases). The V gene lost 3 bases and the J gene lost 6 bases, with 34 bases spanning the gap. CDR3 length: 21 residues. Germline values: CDR1 MDHEN, CDR2 SYDVKM. The CDR3 is CASSFAGVRVVWAFPGDTQYF. The CDR3, as DNA: TGTGCCAGCAGTTTCGCAGGGGTCAGGGTTGTGTGGGCATTCCCTGGGGATACGCAGTATTTT.

Remarks on this clonotype: At one end, the junction sequence differs from germline, possibly due to a read error. V is TRBV11-3 and J is TRBJ2-1; the D gene could be TRBD1 or TRBD2 (5 bases each). CDR3 length: 11 residues. Germline-derived CDR1 and CDR2 are SGHNT and YENEEA. The CDR3 sequence is CASSPGPLPVF. In nucleotides, the CDR3 is TGTGCCAGCAGCCCGGGACCCCTCCCAGTCTTC.

Comment on this clonotype: Possible read error: a much larger clone is one base away. The genes are TRBV5-6 and TRBJ2-5, with D perhaps TRBD1 (6 bases). This CDR3 comprises 13 residues. The V gene's germline CDR1 is SGHDT and CDR2 YYEEEE. The CDR3 nucleotides read TGTGCCAGCATCTTGGCAGGGGAAGAGACCCAGTACTTC. This sequence encodes CASILAGEETQYF.

The chain joins TRBV5-1 to TRBJ2-7, with D possibly called TRBD1 or TRBD2 (5 bases each). V lost 0 bases and J lost 6, with 16 bases in between. The CDR3 has 15 residues. Germline CDR1 reads SGHRS; CDR2 reads YFSETQ. The CDR3 protein is CASSLAGQGGLEQYF. The CDR3 bases are TGCGCCAGCAGCTTGGCCGGTCAGGGCGGGCTCGAGCAGTACTTC.

This clonotype has only a few counts. The chain carries TRBV11-2 and TRBJ2-1; TRBD1 or TRBD2 may be the D gene (5 bases each). The germline V gene has CDR1 SGHAT and CDR2 FQNNGV. Trimming took off 5 bases at V and 6 bases at J, with 23 bases between the two ends. This CDR3 is 17 amino acids long. This chain's CDR3 is CASSPDVPGPVGNEQFF. The CDR3 DNA reads TGTGCCAGCAGCCCCGATGTTCCGGGACCCGTCGGCAATGAGCAGTTCTTC. Using reference TRBV11-2 and TRBJ2-1 for the parts outside the CDR3, the full variable domain is EAGVAQSPRYKIIEKRQSVAFWCNPISGHATLYWYQQILGQGPKLLIQFQNNGVVDDSQLPKDRFSAERLKGVDSTLKIQPAKLEDSAVYLCASSPDVPGPVGNEQFFGPGTRLTVL.

This clonotype occurred a few times. The V call is TRBV20-1, the J call TRBJ2-2; 9 nucleotides align to TRBD1. CDR1 DFQATT and CDR2 SNEGSKA come from the germline V gene (reference sequence). The J segment lost 6 bases and the V segment lost 3 bases, leaving 8 bases of the junction unmatched. The CDR3 contains 15 residues. The CDR3 nucleotides are TGCAGTGCTAGGGGGGACAGGGCGGGGGCCGGGGAGCTGTTTTTT. Translating gives CSARGDRAGAGELFF.

This clonotype was seen many times. This sequence joins TRBV3-1 and TRBJ2-3; 9 nucleotides match TRBD2. From germline, CDR1 is LGHDT and CDR2 YNNKEL (reference sequence). The CDR3 is 21 residues long. The ends lost 1 base at V and 2 bases at J; junction bases unmatched: 19. In DNA, the CDR3 is TGTGCCAGCAGCCAAGTTCTATCACCCCCCCTAGCGGGGAAGATCACAGATACGCAGTATTTT. Amino acids: CASSQVLSPPLAGKITDTQYF.

CDR3 in amino acids: CASNPGSGGGYNEQFF. The CDR3 region has the DNA TGCGCCAGCAACCCGGGGAGCGGAGGGGGCTACAATGAGCAGTTCTTC. The chain uses TRBV4-1 and TRBJ2-1; D may correspond to TRBD1 or TRBD2 (6 bases each). The CDR3 sequence is 16 residues long. The V end was cut by 7 bases, the J end by 3 bases, with 19 bases between. CDR1 and CDR2 from the germline V gene are MGHRA and YSYEKL.

This clonotype was detected a few times. This rearrangement joins TRBV15 to TRBJ2-1, with 7 bases fitting TRBD2. In germline, CDR1 is LNHNV, CDR2 YYDKDF (reference sequence). Germline trimming cut 4 bases from V and 3 bases from J; bases unmatched to any gene: 3. The CDR3 extends over 14 amino acids. The CDR3 sequence: CATSTSGNYNEQFF. The CDR3 nucleotides are TGTGCCACCAGCACCAGCGGGAACTACAATGAGCAGTTCTTC. Full variable domain (rest looked up from reference TRBV15 and TRBJ2-1): DAMVIQNPRYQVTQFGKPVTLSCSQTLNHNVMYWYQQKSSQAPKLLFHYYDKDFNNEADTPDNFQSRRPNTSFCFLDIRSPGLGDTAMYLCATSTSGNYNEQFFGPGTRLTVL.